Listed below are T cell receptor beta chains from one sample, sequenced in a study of regulatory T cells in long-lasting Graves disease. TCRdb reprocessed the multiplex PCR reads via MiXCR and lists one record per CDR3 protein. The sample contains 200,000 to 250,000 distinct CDR3 sequences, over 20% of which appear only once. The specimen was peripheral blood mononuclear cells (PBMCs), collected at new diagnosis, from a patient treated with antithyroid drugs. These receptors originate from a female donor with Graves disease. CDR3s include the opening cysteine and the closing phenylalanine or tryptophan. The D gene is left open where the match is weak. Part of the rows lack a size; the others show once, few, many or a class for expanded clones.

size: .; J: TRBJ2-5; D: TRBD1; V: TRBV6-5; CDR3: CASSYLDRYQETQYF; DNA: TGTGCCAGCAGTTACCTGGACAGGTACCAAGAGACCCAGTACTTC
size: few; J: TRBJ1-4; D: .; V: TRBV4-2; CDR3: CASSLGGRREKLFF; DNA: TGTGCCAGCAGCTTAGGGGGGCGAAGGGAAAAACTGTTTTTT
size: many; J: TRBJ2-1; D: .; V: TRBV20-1; CDR3: CSAGWDTDDEQFF; DNA: TGCAGTGCTGGCTGGGACACGGACGATGAGCAGTTCTTC
size: many; J: TRBJ1-6; D: .; V: TRBV20-1; CDR3: CSARDGGARGSPLHF; DNA: TGCAGTGCTAGAGATGGGGGGGCAAGAGGGTCACCCCTCCACTTT
size: many; J: TRBJ2-1; D: .; V: TRBV5-1; CDR3: CASGYGDSYNEQFF; DNA: TGCGCCAGCGGCTACGGGGACTCCTACAATGAGCAGTTCTTC
size: .; J: TRBJ2-7; D: .; V: TRBV6-1; CDR3: CASTVTYEQYF; DNA: TGTGCCAGCACCGTTACCTACGAGCAGTACTTC
size: many; J: TRBJ2-1; D: TRBD2; V: TRBV7-3; CDR3: CASSSYTSDDEQFF; DNA: TGTGCCAGCAGCTCCTACACTAGCGACGATGAGCAGTTCTTC
size: many; J: TRBJ2-1; D: TRBD2; V: TRBV10-3; CDR3: CAISERLAGGGDEQFF; DNA: TGTGCCATCAGTGAGAGACTAGCGGGAGGGGGTGATGAGCAGTTCTTC
size: .; J: TRBJ1-2; D: .; V: TRBV29-1; CDR3: CSVPGLLLGTF; DNA: TGCAGCGTTCCGGGACTTCTGCTAGGCACCTTC
size: many; J: TRBJ2-5; D: .; V: TRBV3-1; CDR3: CASSQVGPAGTQYF; DNA: TGTGCCAGCAGCCAAGTGGGCCCCGCGGGGACCCAGTACTTC
size: few; J: TRBJ2-1; D: TRBD2; V: TRBV7-2; CDR3: CASSLGARGASYNEQFF; DNA: TGTGCCAGCAGCTTAGGTGCGCGGGGGGCCTCCTACAATGAGCAGTTCTTC
size: many; J: TRBJ1-2; D: TRBD1; V: TRBV5-1; CDR3: CASSPEPRQGRYGYTF; DNA: TGCGCCAGCAGCCCAGAGCCTCGACAGGGAAGATATGGCTACACCTTC
size: .; J: TRBJ1-1; D: TRBD1; V: TRBV28; CDR3: CATIPGTGNTEAFF; DNA: TGTGCCACCATACCCGGGACAGGGAACACTGAAGCTTTCTTT
size: many; J: TRBJ1-5; D: .; V: TRBV2; CDR3: CASSELVRRSNQPQHF; DNA: TGTGCCAGCAGTGAATTGGTGAGACGGAGCAATCAGCCCCAGCATTTT
size: many; J: TRBJ2-1; D: .; V: TRBV7-6; CDR3: CASSLTRKNNEQFF; DNA: TGTGCCAGCAGCTTAACCCGGAAGAACAATGAGCAGTTCTTC
size: many; J: TRBJ1-3; D: .; V: TRBV7-2; CDR3: CASSSWGTNPGNTIYF; DNA: TGTGCCAGCAGCTCGTGGGGGACAAACCCTGGAAACACCATATATTTT
size: many; J: TRBJ1-5; D: .; V: TRBV7-2; CDR3: CASSLGPNQPQHF; DNA: TGTGCCAGCAGCTTGGGACCAAATCAGCCCCAGCATTTT
size: few; J: TRBJ2-1; D: .; V: TRBV9; CDR3: CASSATGYDYNEQFF; DNA: TGTGCCAGCAGCGCCACAGGGTATGATTACAATGAGCAGTTCTTC
size: many; J: TRBJ1-5; D: .; V: TRBV7-2; CDR3: CASSLNSNQPQHF; DNA: TGTGCCAGCAGTTTGAATAGCAATCAGCCCCAGCATTTT
size: many; J: TRBJ2-5; D: TRBD2; V: TRBV20-1; CDR3: CSARVAGGKQETQYF; DNA: TGCAGTGCTAGAGTGGCGGGAGGGAAACAAGAGACCCAGTACTTC
size: many; J: TRBJ1-1; D: .; V: TRBV20-1; CDR3: CSARRLGDAFF; DNA: TGCAGTGCTAGACGGTTGGGGGACGCTTTCTTT
size: many; J: TRBJ1-2; D: .; V: TRBV5-1; CDR3: CASSLDTGSLLYGYTF; DNA: TGCGCCAGCAGCTTGGACACCGGGTCCCTGCTTTATGGCTACACCTTC
size: many; J: TRBJ2-1; D: TRBD2; V: TRBV5-4; CDR3: CASSFVAGEYNEQFF; DNA: TGTGCCAGCAGCTTCGTAGCGGGGGAGTACAATGAGCAGTTCTTC
size: many; J: TRBJ2-5; D: .; V: TRBV27; CDR3: CASSLSQPGETQYF; DNA: TGTGCCAGCAGTTTAAGTCAGCCGGGGGAGACCCAGTACTTC
size: many; J: TRBJ2-7; D: TRBD2; V: TRBV12-3/TRBV12-4; CDR3: CASSKTSGNYEQYF; DNA: TGTGCCAGCAGTAAGACTAGCGGGAACTACGAGCAGTACTTC
size: many; J: TRBJ2-1; D: .; V: TRBV20-1; CDR3: CSARDSATPEQFF; DNA: TGCAGTGCTAGAGATTCAGCTACACCTGAGCAGTTCTTC
size: .; J: TRBJ2-1; D: .; V: TRBV7-2; CDR3: CASSLAGAGEQFF; DNA: TGTGCCAGCAGCTTAGCCGGGGCGGGGGAGCAGTTCTTC
size: many; J: TRBJ1-3; D: .; V: TRBV2; CDR3: CASKSSGNTIYF; DNA: TGTGCCAGCAAAAGCTCTGGAAACACCATATATTTT
size: few; J: TRBJ1-2; D: TRBD1; V: TRBV7-2; CDR3: CASSTGQGNHNYGYTF; DNA: TGTGCCAGCAGCACGGGACAGGGGAACCACAACTATGGCTACACCTTC